Here is one T cell receptor beta chain with its context. Its target is unknown. What was sequenced were expressed TCRB transcripts, since all of the isolated RNA had been reverse transcribed. Measured with immunoSEQ multiplex PCR; TCRdb has only the in-frame clones, and not every one. This sample carries about 410,000 clones, around 13% of them seen once, and the ten largest clones take about 0.04%. The CDR3 loop spans 14 amino acids. After removal of 5 bases from V and 7 bases from J, the junction contained 5 bases not matched to a gene. Germline CDR1 is LNHNV and CDR2 is YYDKDF (reference sequence). The source of the sample is a study of beta chain features in type 1 diabetes. Overall study findings and caveats: Cells carrying high TCR expression could end up over-represented when cDNA is sequenced. These data did not resolve whether HLA type affects TCRB rearrangement.

Purity of each sorted population was above 95%. The rearrangement joins TRBV15 to TRBJ2-2; 9 positions match TRBD1. Sequencing input: naive CD4+ T cells from blood. The receptor was isolated from a man aged 25 to 40 in good health. CDR3 DNA sequence: TGTGCCACCAGCTCCCGGACAGGGGACGGGGAGCTGTTTTTT. Its translation: CATSSRTGDGELFF.